This entry concerns a single T cell receptor (beta chain). This sample is part of a study of siplizumab effects on memory and regulatory T cells. The CDR3 covers 18 residues. The germline gives CDR1 MGHRA, CDR2 YSYEKL. Trimming took off 1 base at V and 13 bases at J, with 28 bases between the two ends. Profiled with immunoSEQ multiplex PCR; TCRdb holds only in-frame clones, not every one. The sample lists approximately 68,000 clones; about 89% were seen once. The material sequenced was CD8+ T cells sorted from blood. This TCR came from a human donor in good health. The rearrangement joins TRBV4-1 to TRBJ1-4; D remains ambiguous. The CDR3 coding sequence is TGCGCCAGCAGCCAAGTAGGTGACGGAGTCGGAATGACCGGGGTACTGTTTTTT. It is translated as CASSQVGDGVGMTGVLFF.